In its sample, the clone carrying this TCR beta chain was seen many times. Its antigen is as yet unknown. Trimming left V 1 base short and J 6 bases short, with 4 bases between. There are 13 residues in the CDR3. The data were taken from a study of identical twins. Whole-study results and caveats: Twins' surplus sharing was weaker for beta out-of-frame sequences.

One entry per CDR3 protein results from TCRdb running MiXCR on the 5' RACE reads. The sample has around 340,000 distinct CDR3 sequences, around an eighth seen once. The data also belong to a second study, concerning yellow fever vaccine responses in identical twins.

The sequencing sample was made of CD8+ T cells sorted from blood. This rearrangement joins TRBV12-3 or TRBV12-4 to TRBJ2-6; D call uncertain. This TCR was recovered from a woman aged 18 to 35 in good health. The CDR3 nucleotides are TGTGCCAGCAGTTTAGTTACGGCCAACGTCCTGACTTTC. It is translated as CASSLVTANVLTF.